This T cell receptor (beta chain) was recorded in a study of T cell changes during pregnancy in multiple sclerosis. Using immunoSEQ multiplex PCR, the repertoire was profiled, and TCRdb retains in-frame clones only, with some absent. The sample holds about 42,000 clones, approximately 96% seen once. Germline CDR1 reads KGHSH; CDR2 reads LQKENI. The ends lost 6 bases at V and 3 bases at J; junction bases unmatched: 5. The CDR3 is 15 amino acids. The chain is built from TRBV18 and TRBJ2-3, with 11 bases aligning to TRBD1. The receptor was isolated from a female donor with multiple sclerosis, enrolled in a pregnancy study. The specimen comprised peripheral blood, sampled in the second trimester of pregnancy. CDR3 nucleotide sequence: TGTGCCAGCTCGGCAGGGACAGGGGGGACAGATACGCAGTATTTT. Its protein is CASSAGTGGTDTQYF.